Sequencing of this TCR beta chain was carried out in a study of blood T cells in healthy people across ages. Study-level information: Template switching captured about one barcoded beta molecule per two T cells. Study-level results: Among long-lived donors, naive CD4+ cells were more numerous and diversity higher than in aged donors. A roughly linear fall in TCR beta diversity per million T cells was seen with increasing age.

Every donor gave ten milliliters of peripheral blood. The second PCR ran about 6 to 12 cycles with a sample-barcoded 5' primer and J-beta primers. In TCRdb, the 5' RACE reads were re-called with MiXCR into one record per CDR3 protein. The table records about 1.4 million distinct CDR3 sequences, approximately 59% of them present only once. CDR1 and CDR2 from the germline V gene are MNHEY and SVGEGT. The CDR3 consists of 14 residues. Concerning this clonotype: Its antigen is unknown.

The source material was blood. The V and J genes are TRBV6-2 or TRBV6-3 and TRBJ2-7, with a tentative D call TRBD1 (6 bases). The DNA end is a closer match to TRBJ2-5, so the J assignment may be wrong. This receptor was taken from a man aged 18 to 35 in good health. CDR3: CASSYPDQGRTQYF. The CDR3 nucleotides read TGTGCCAGCAGTTACCCTGACCAGGGGAGGACCCAGTACTTC.